This entry lists 10 T cell receptor beta chains sequenced from one sample in a study of memory CD4+ T cells and cytomegalovirus serostatus. Generated by immunoSEQ multiplex PCR, the TCRdb table keeps only in-frame clones and is missing some. The sample lists tens of thousands of clones; about 80% were seen once. The sort gate was single viable CD3+CD4+CD8-CD45RO+ cells for memory CD4+ T cells. Sequenced input: memory CD4+ T cells from blood. Receptor source: an adult in good health and CMV-seropositive.

This rearrangement joins TRBV13 to TRBJ1-2, with D possibly matching TRBD1 (6 bases). The V gene lost 5 bases and the J gene lost 5 bases, with 12 bases spanning the gap. This CDR3 is built from 13 residues. Germline CDR1 is PRHDT and CDR2 is FYEKMQ (reference sequence). The CDR3 coding sequence is TGTGCCAGCAGCGCAGGGGTAGTATATGGCTACACCTTC. It yields the protein CASSAGVVYGYTF.

J is TRBJ2-5 and V is TRBV28; 8 bases are shared with TRBD2. In germline, CDR1 is MDHEN, CDR2 SYDVKM. Trimming cost V 5 bases and J 4 bases; bases outside gene matches: 3. This CDR3 comprises 13 residues. CDR3 loop: CASSRLAGETQYF. The CDR3 bases are TGTGCCAGCAGTCGGCTAGCGGGAGAGACCCAGTACTTC.

The V and J genes are TRBV10-1 and TRBJ2-7; D call uncertain. This CDR3 region has 14 residues. V was pared by 4 bases and J by 5 bases, with 15 bases between. Germline CDR1 is WNHNN and CDR2 is SYGVQD (reference sequence). In DNA, the CDR3 is TGCGCCAGCAGTGGAGGTAGTGGAACCAACGAGCAGTACTTC. The encoded protein is CASSGGSGTNEQYF.

This clone has only one observation. V gene TRBV19 combines with J gene TRBJ1-1, with 8 bases fitting TRBD1. CDR3 length: 14 residues. V lost 6 bases, J lost 0 bases, and 3 bases stayed unmatched. Germline CDR1 LNHDA, CDR2 SQIVND (reference sequence). For the CDR3, the DNA is TGTGCCAGTAGAAGACAGGGGATGAACACTGAAGCTTTCTTT. This translates into CASRRQGMNTEAFF.

The chain joins TRBV4-2 to TRBJ2-7, with TRBD1 matching over 7 bases. Trimming at V came to 4 bases and at J to 3 bases, leaving 9 bases not matched to a gene. This CDR3 spans 15 amino acids. CDR1 is LGHNA, CDR2 YNFKEQ, per germline. CDR3 amino acids: CASSPQSAGGYEQYF. DNA for the CDR3: TGTGCCAGCAGCCCCCAATCGGCAGGGGGCTACGAGCAGTACTTC.

V gene TRBV6-1 combines with J gene TRBJ2-5; D may match TRBD1 or TRBD2 (6 bases each). The germline CDR1 and CDR2 sequences are MNHNS and SASEGT. The CDR3 is 14 amino acids. The ends were cut back, 11 bases at V and 4 bases at J, with 20 bases in the middle. The chain's CDR3 is CAGGGLLGRETQYF. The CDR3 region has the DNA TGTGCCGGAGGGGGACTCCTAGGTAGAGAGACCCAGTACTTC.

This sequence joins TRBV4-1 and TRBJ1-1, with no clear D. Germline V gene lookup returns CDR1 MGHRA and CDR2 YSYEKL. This CDR3 is built from 13 residues. The V gene lost 4 bases and the J gene lost 4 bases, with 10 bases spanning the gap. CDR3 sequence reads: CASSRRESTEAFF. The CDR3 DNA follows: TGCGCCAGCAGCCGTAGGGAATCCACTGAAGCTTTCTTT.

This chain connects TRBV7-9 to TRBJ2-1, with 7 positions matching TRBD2. The CDR3 runs 16 residues. The V gene end was trimmed by 5 bases and the J gene end by 6 bases; junction bases not matched to a gene: 13. Germline CDR1 is SEHNR and CDR2 is FQNEAQ (reference sequence). The CDR3 reads CASSAGVLVWVNEQFF. For the CDR3, the DNA is TGTGCCAGCAGCGCGGGGGTGCTGGTATGGGTCAATGAGCAGTTCTTC.

This clone was counted between two and nine times. The chain is built from TRBV30 and TRBJ1-2; D uncertain. In germline, CDR1 is GTSNPN, CDR2 SVGIG (reference sequence). Trimming took 2 bases from V and 8 from J, leaving 12 bases between them. CDR3 length equals 12 residues. This CDR3 reads CAWSWESGGYTF. The CDR3 DNA reads TGTGCCTGGAGTTGGGAATCTGGCGGCTACACCTTC.

The genes are TRBV6-6 and TRBJ2-5; D is unresolved. Germline loops: CDR1 MNHNY, CDR2 SVGAGI (reference sequence). V dropped 6 bases and J dropped 1 base, with 12 bases sitting between them. This CDR3 contains 14 residues. The CDR3: CASRPTRPQETQYF. CDR3 sequence (DNA): TGTGCCAGCAGGCCGACCCGACCCCAAGAGACCCAGTACTTC.